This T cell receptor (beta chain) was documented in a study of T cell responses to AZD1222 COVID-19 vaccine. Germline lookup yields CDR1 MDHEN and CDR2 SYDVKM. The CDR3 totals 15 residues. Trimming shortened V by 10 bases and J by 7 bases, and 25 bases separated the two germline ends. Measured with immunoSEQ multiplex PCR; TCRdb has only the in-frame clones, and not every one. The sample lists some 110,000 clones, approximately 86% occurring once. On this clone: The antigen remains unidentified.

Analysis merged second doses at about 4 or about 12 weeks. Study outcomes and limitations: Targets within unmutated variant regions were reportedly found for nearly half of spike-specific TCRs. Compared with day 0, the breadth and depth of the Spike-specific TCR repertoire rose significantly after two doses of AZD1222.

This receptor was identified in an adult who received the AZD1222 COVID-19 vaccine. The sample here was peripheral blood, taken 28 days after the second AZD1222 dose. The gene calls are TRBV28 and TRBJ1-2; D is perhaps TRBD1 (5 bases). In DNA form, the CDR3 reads TGTGCCATCCAAATAGACAGCCGGAGTGTGGTTGGCTACACCTTC. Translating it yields CAIQIDSRSVVGYTF.